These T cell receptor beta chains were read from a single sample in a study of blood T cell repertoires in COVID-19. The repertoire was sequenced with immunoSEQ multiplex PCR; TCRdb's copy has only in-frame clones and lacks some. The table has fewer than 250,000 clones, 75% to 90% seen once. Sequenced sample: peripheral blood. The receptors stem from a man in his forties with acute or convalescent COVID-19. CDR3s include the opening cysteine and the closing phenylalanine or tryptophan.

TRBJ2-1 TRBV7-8 CASSLPPGTSSSNEQFF
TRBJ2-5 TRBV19 CASKTGSGAQYF
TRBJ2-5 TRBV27 CASFQPGLAGIKYF
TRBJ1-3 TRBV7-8 CASSLQGVWNTIYF
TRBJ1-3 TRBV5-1 CASSSEGQGSGNTIYF
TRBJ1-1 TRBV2 CASQGQGMNTEAFF
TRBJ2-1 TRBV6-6 CASSYSEPGANEQFF
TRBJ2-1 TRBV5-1 CASSTGLVYNEQFF
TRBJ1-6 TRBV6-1 CASSELPTLQGANSPLHF
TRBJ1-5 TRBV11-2 CASSLDPGAPEPQHF
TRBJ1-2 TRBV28 CASSGARADNYGYTF
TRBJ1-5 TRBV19 CASVSGAFSNQPQHF
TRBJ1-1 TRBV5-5 CASSSYPGDTEAFF
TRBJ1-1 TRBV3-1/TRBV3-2 CASSQRDSEAFF
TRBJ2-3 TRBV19 CASSTFRVHSTDTQYF
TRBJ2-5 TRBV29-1 CSVGRERGETQYF
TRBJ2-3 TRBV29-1 CSVALAGWTDTQYF
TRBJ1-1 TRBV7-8 CASSLGPTGAEAFF
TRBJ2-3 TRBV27 CASSLGTSGTDTQYF
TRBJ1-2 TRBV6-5 CASSYGTGTGYTF
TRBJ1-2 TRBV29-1 CSVGTANNYGYTF
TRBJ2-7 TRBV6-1 CASSEAWDRGEQYF
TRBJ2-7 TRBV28 CASSLTGLSYEQYF
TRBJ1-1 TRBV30 CAWSVGQAGTEAFF
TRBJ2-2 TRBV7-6 CASSSLGGAANTGELFF
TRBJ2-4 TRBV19 CASSNDRGNIQYF
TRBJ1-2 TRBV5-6 CASQTRGYGYTF
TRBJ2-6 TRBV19 CASSGEGASGANVLTF
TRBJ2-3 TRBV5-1 CASSFGGPSGVTDTQYF
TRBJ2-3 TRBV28 CASSPSGRADTQYF
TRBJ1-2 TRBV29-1 CSVAEGRYGYTF
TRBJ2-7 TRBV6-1 CASSEDGYEQYF
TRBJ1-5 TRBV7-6 CASSLEGRNQPQHF
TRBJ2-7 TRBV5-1 CASSNRDYPYEQYF
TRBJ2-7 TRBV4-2 CASSQDLGGQGAYEQYF
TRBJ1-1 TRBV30 CAWSFGQGAEAFF
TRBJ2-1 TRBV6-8 CARPSGGLSPLVRNEQFF
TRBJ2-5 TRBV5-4 CASSFGRGQETQYF
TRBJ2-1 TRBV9 CASSVAGELYNEQFF
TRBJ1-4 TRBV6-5 CASTEDRGHEKLFF
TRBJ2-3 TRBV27 CASDTYQGISTDTQYF
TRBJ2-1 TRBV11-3 CASSLGTGTNEQFF
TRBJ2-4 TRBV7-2 CASRHTGMDDIQYF
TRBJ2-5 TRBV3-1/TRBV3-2 CASSLISGRETQYF
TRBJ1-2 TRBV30 CAWTARGTGNYGYTF
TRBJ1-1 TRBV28 CASSLRQGRAFF
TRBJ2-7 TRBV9 CASSVGDRAYEQYF
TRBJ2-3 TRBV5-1 CASSLGRTDTQYF
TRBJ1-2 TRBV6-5 CASSSGQIYGYTF
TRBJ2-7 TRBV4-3 CASSHDTNGLAGAEYEQYF